This TCR beta chain was retrieved from a study of T cells in women clearing cervical HPV infection. Study findings and constraints: TRBV6-7 abundance was lower in cases than controls (around 0.1% versus 0.15%). Each sample's T-cell count was unknown, possibly confounding richness. CIN3+ cases had significantly higher TCR richness than controls; evenness did not differ.

Unmatched junction bases numbered 8, after V lost 2 bases and J lost 5 bases. This CDR3 contains 16 residues. Per the germline V gene, CDR1 is SGDLS and CDR2 is YYNGEE. With respect to this clone: Its antigen is as yet unknown. Coverage ceases 3 residues before the CDR3 finishes, and the germline J gene fills in the end.

The table came from immunoSEQ multiplex PCR; TCRdb's copy has only in-frame clones and leaves some out. This sample lists some 43,000 clones; its ten largest clones have 0.95% to 1%. Sequenced sample: blood buffy coat. The sequence derives from a woman between 18 and 69 years old with a cervical HPV16 infection that either progressed to CIN3+ or cleared (not recorded which). J is TRBJ2-2 and V is TRBV9; 8 bases line up with TRBD1. Partial CDR3 DNA: TGTGCCAGCAGCGTTGGGCAGGGGGCAAAGACCGGGGAG. Protein: CASSVGQGAKTGE. The entire CDR3 sequence reads CASSVGQGAKTGELFF. Combining the CDR3 with reference TRBV9 and TRBJ2-2 gives the whole variable domain DSGVTQTPKHLITATGQRVTLRCSPRSGDLSVYWYQQSLDQGLQFLIQYYNGEERAKGNILERFSAQQFPDLHSELNLSSLELGDSALYFCASSVGQGAKTGELFFGEGSRLTVL.